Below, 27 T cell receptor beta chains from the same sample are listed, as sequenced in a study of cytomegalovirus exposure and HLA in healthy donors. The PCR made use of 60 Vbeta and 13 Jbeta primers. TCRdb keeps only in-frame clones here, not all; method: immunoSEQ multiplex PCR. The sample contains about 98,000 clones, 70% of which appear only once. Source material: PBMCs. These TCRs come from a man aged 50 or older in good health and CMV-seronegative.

The CDR3 is CASSKGSLTGELFF. The CDR3 bases are TGTGCCAGCAGTAAAGGGAGTTTAACCGGGGAGCTGTTTTTT. This sequence joins TRBV6-5 and TRBJ2-2; D may be TRBD2 (5 bases). CDR1 is MNHEY and CDR2 is SVGAGI in the germline V gene. The CDR3 length is 14 residues. Trimming stripped 5 bases from V and 5 bases from J, with 12 bases between.

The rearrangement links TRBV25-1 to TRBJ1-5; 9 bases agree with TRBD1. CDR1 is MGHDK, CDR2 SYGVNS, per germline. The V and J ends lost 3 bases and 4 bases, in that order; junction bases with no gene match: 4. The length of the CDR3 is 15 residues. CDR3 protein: CASSESGTGNQPQHF. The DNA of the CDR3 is TGTGCCAGCAGTGAGTCCGGGACAGGGAATCAGCCCCAGCATTTT.

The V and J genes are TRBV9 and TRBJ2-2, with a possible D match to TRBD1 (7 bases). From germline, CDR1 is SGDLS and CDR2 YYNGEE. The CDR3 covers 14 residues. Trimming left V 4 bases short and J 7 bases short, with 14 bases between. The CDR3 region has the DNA TGTGCCAGCAGCCCAGGGGGAGGACTCGGGGAGCTGTTTTTT. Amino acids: CASSPGGGLGELFF.

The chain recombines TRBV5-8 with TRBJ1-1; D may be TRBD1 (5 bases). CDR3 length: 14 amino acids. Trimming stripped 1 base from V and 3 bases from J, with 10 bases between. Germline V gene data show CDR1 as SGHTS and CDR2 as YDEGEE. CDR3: CASSLLGGYTEAFF. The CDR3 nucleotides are TGTGCCAGCAGCTTGTTGGGGGGGTACACTGAAGCTTTCTTT.

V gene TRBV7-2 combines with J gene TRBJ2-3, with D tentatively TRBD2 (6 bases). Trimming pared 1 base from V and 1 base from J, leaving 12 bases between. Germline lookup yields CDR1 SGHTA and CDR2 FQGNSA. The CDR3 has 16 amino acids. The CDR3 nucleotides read TGTGCCAGCAGCTTAGTGGCGGGGTCGGGCACAGATACGCAGTATTTT. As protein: CASSLVAGSGTDTQYF.

CDR3 in DNA: TGTGCCAGCAGTGAGACTAGCGGGGGGCAAGAGACCCAGTACTTC. This translates into CASSETSGGQETQYF. This rearrangement joins TRBV6-4 to TRBJ2-5; 13 bases align to TRBD2. This CDR3 is 15 amino acids long. V gave up 3 bases and J gave up 2 bases; unmatched junction bases: 0. Per the germline V gene, CDR1 is MRHNA and CDR2 is SNTAGT.

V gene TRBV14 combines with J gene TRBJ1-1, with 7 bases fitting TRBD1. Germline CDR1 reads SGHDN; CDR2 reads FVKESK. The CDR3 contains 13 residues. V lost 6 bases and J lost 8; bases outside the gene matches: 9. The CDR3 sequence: CASRRTGAMEAFF. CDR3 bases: TGTGCCAGCAGACGAACAGGGGCGATGGAAGCTTTCTTT.

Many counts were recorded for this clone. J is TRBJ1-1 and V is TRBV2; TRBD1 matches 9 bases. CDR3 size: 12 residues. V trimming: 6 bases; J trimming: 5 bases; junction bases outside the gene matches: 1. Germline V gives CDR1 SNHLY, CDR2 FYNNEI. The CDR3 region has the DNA TGTGCCAGCAGACAGGGGGCGACTGAAGCTTTCTTT. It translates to CASRQGATEAFF.

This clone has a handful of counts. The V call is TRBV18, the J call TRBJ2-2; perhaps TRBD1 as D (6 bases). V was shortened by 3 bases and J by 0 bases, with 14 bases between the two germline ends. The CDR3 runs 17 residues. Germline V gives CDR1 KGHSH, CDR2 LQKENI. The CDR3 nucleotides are TGTGCCAGCTCACCGCCGGCCGGGACAACGAACACCGGGGAGCTGTTTTTT. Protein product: CASSPPAGTTNTGELFF.

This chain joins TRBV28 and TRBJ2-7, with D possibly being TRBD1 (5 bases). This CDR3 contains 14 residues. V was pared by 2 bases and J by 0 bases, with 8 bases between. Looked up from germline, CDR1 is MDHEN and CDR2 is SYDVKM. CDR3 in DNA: TGTGCCAGCAGTTTAGGTGACAGCTCCTACGAGCAGTACTTC. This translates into CASSLGDSSYEQYF.

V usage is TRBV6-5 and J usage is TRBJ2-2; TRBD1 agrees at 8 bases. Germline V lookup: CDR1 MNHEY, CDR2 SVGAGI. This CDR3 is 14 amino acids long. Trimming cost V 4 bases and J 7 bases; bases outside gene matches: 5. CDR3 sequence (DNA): TGTGCCAGCAGTTCCCAGGGGGCGGGCGGGGAGCTGTTTTTT. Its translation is CASSSQGAGGELFF.

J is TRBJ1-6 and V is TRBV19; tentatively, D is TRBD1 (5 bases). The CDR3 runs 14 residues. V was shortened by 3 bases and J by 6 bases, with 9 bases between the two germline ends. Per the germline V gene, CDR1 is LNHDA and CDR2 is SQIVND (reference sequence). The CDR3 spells CASSMEGTNSPLHF. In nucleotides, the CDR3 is TGTGCCAGTAGTATGGAGGGGACTAATTCACCCCTCCACTTT.

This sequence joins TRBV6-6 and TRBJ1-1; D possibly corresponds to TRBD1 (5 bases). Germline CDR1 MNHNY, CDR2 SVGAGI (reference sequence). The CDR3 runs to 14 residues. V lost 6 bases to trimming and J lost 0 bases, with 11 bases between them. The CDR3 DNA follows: TGTGCCAGCAGCTCGACAGCAATGAACACTGAAGCTTTCTTT. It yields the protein CASSSTAMNTEAFF.

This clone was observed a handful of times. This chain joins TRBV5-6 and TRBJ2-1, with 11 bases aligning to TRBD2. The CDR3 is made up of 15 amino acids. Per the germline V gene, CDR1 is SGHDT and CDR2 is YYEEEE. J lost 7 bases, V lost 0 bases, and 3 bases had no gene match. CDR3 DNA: TGTGCCAGCAGCTTGGAACTAGCGGGAGTAAATGAGCAGTTCTTC. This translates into CASSLELAGVNEQFF.

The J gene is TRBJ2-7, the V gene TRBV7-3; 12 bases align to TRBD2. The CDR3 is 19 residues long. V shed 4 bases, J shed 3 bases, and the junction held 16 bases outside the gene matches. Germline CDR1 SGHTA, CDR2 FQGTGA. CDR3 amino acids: CASSSGTSGPSSQSYEQYF. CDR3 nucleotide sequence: TGTGCCAGCAGCTCGGGGACTAGCGGGCCCTCATCCCAGAGCTACGAGCAGTACTTC.

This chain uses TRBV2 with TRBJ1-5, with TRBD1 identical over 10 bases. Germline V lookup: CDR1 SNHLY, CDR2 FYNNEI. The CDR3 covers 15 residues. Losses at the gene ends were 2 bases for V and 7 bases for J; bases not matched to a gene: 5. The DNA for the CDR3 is TGTGCCAGCAGTGAAACAAGGACAGGGGGACAGCCCCAGCATTTT. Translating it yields CASSETRTGGQPQHF.

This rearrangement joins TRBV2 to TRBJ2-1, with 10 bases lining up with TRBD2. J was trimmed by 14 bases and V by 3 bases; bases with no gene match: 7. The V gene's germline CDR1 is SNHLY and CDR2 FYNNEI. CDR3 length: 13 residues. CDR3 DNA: TGTGCCAGCAGTGACGGAGCGGGAGGGCCGGAGTTCTTC. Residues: CASSDGAGGPEFF. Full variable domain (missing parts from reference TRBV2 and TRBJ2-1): EPEVTQTPSHQVTQMGQEVILRCVPISNHLYFYWYRQILGQKVEFLVSFYNNEISEKSEIFDDQFSVERPDGSNFTLKIRSTKLEDSAMYFCASSDGAGGPEFFGPGTRLTVL.

This CDR3 reads CASSLPGAAGTEAFF. Here the CDR3 DNA reads TGTGCCAGCAGCCTACCCGGGGCAGCGGGCACTGAAGCTTTCTTT. This chain connects TRBV11-3 to TRBJ1-1, with D tentatively TRBD1 (5 bases). The germline CDR1 and CDR2 sequences are SGHNT and YENEEA. This CDR3 contains 15 residues. V was clipped by 5 bases and J by 4 bases, with 17 bases between them.

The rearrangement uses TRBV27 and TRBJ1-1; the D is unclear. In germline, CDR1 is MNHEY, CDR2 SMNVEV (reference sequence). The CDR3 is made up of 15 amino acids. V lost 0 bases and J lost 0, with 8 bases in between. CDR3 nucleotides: TGTGCCAGCAGTTTATCTCCAGGAATGAACACTGAAGCTTTCTTT. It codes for CASSLSPGMNTEAFF.

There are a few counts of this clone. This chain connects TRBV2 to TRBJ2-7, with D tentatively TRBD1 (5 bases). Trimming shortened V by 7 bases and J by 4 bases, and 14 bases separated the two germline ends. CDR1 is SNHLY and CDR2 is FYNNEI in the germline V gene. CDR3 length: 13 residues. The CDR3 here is CASIGAETYEQYF. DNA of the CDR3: TGTGCCAGCATTGGGGCTGAGACTTACGAGCAGTACTTC.

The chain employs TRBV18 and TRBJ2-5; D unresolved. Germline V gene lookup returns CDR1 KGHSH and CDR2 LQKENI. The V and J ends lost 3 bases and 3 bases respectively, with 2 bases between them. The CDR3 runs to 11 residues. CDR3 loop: CASSPKETQYF. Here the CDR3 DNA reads TGTGCCAGCTCACCTAAAGAGACCCAGTACTTC.

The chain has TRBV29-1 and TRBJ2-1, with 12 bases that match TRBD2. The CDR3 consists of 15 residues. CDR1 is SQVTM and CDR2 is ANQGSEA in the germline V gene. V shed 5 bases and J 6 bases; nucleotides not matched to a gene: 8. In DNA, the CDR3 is TGCAGCGTTACGGGACTAGCGGGTGGGGGCAATGAGCAGTTCTTC. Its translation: CSVTGLAGGGNEQFF.

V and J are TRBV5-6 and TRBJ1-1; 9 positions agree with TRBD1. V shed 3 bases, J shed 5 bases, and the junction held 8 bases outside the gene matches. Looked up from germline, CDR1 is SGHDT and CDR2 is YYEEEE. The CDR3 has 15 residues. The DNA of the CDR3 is TGTGCCAGCAGCTCAGAGACAGGGGGGGAGACTGAAGCTTTCTTT. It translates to CASSSETGGETEAFF.

CDR3 protein: CASRQGTAEQWPQHF. The CDR3 DNA follows: TGTGCCAGCAGACAGGGGACGGCGGAGCAATGGCCCCAGCATTTT. The rearrangement uses TRBV2 and TRBJ1-5; TRBD1 matches at 7 bases. After removal of 6 bases from V and 9 bases from J, the junction contained 14 bases not matched to a gene. The CDR3 runs 15 residues. Germline CDR1 SNHLY, CDR2 FYNNEI.

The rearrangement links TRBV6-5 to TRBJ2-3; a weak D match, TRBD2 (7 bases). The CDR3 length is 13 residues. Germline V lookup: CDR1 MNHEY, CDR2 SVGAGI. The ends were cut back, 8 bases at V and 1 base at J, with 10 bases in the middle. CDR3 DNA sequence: TGTGCCAGCGGAGGGGGGGGCACAGATACGCAGTATTTT. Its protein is CASGGGGTDTQYF.

The CDR3: CASSWGAGGPVYEQYF. CDR3 DNA sequence: TGCGCCAGCAGCTGGGGGGCGGGAGGGCCTGTTTACGAGCAGTACTTC. V and J are TRBV5-1 and TRBJ2-7; 9 bases map to TRBD2. The CDR3 contains 16 residues. Germline V gene sequence: CDR1 SGHRS, CDR2 YFSETQ. V shed 3 bases, J shed 4 bases, and the junction held 11 bases outside the gene matches.

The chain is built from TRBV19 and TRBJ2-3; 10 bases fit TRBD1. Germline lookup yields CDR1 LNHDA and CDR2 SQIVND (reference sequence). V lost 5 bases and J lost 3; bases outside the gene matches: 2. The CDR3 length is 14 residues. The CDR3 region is CASSWGQGTDTQYF. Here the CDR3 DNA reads TGTGCCAGTAGTTGGGGACAGGGGACAGATACGCAGTATTTT.